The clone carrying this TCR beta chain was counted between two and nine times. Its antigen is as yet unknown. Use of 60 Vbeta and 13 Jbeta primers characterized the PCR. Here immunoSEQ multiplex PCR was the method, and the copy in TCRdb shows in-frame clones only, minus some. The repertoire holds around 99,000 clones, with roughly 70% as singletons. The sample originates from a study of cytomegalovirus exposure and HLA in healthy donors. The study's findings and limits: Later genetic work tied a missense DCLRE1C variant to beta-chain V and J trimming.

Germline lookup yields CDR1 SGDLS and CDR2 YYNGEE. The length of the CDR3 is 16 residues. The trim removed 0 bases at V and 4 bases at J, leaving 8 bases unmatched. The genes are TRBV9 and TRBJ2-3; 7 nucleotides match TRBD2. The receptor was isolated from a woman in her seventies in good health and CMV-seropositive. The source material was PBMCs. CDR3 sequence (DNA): TGTGCCAGCAGCGTAGAAGGCGGGGGTTTTGCAGATACGCAGTATTTT. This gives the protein CASSVEGGGFADTQYF.